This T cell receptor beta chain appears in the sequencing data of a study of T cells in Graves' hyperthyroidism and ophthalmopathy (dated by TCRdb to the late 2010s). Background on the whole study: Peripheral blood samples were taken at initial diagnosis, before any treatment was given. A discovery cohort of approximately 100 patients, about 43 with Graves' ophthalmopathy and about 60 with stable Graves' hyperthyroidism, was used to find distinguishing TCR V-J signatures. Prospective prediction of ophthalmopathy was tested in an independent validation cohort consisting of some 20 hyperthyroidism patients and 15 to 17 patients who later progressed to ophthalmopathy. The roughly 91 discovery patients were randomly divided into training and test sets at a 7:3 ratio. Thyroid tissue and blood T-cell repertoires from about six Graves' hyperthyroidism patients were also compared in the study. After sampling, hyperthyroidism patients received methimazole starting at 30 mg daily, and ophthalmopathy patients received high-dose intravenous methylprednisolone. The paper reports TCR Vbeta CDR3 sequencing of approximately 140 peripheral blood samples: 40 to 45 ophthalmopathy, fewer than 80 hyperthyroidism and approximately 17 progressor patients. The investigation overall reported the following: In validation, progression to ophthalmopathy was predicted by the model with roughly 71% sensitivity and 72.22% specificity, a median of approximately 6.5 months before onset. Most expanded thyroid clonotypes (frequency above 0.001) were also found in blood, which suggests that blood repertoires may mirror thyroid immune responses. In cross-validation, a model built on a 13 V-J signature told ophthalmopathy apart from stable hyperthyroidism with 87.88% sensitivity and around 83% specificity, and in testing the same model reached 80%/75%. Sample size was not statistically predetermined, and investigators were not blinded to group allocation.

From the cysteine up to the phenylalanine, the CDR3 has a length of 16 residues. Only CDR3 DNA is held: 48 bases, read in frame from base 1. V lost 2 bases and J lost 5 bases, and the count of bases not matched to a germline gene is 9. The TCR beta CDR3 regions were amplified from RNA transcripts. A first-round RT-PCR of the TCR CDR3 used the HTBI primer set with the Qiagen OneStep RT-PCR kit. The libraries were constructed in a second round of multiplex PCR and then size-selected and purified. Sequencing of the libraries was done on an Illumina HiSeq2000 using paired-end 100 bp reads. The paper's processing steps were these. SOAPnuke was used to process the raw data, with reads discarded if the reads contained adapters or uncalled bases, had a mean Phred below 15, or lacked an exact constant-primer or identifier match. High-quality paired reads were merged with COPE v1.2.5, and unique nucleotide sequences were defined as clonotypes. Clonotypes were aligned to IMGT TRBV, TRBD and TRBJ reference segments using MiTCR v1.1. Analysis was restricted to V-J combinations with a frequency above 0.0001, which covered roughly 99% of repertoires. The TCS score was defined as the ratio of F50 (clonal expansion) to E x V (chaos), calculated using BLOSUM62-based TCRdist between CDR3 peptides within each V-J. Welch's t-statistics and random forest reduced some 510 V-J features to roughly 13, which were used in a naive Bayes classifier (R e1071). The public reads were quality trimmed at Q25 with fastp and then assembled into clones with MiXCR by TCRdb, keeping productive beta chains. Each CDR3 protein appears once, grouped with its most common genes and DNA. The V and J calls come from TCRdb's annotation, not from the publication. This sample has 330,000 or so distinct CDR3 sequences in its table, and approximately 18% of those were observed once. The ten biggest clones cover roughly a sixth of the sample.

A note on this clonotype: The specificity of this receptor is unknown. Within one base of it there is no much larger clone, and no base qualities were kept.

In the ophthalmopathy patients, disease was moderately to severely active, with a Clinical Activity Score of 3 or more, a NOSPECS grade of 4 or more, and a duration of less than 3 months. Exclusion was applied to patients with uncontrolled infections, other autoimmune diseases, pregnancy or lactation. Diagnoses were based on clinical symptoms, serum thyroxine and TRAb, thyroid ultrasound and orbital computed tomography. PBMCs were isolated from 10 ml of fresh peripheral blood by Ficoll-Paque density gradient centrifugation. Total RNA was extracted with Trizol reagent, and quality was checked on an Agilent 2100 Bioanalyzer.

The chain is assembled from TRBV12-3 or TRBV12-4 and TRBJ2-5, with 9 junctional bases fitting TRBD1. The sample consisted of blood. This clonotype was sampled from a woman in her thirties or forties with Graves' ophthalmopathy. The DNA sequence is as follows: TGTGCCAGCAGTTTATCCCCCACAGGGGGCTGGGAGACCCAGTACTTC. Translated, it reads CASSLSPTGGWETQYF.